The T cell receptor beta chain under discussion was sequenced for a study of technical replicates of blood from a handful of donors. The method was immunoSEQ multiplex PCR; TCRdb's version includes in-frame clones alone and lacks a portion of them. This sample has almost 70,000 clones; 80% to 95% occur once, and the top ten carry 4.5% to 5%. The ends were cut back, 6 bases at V and 6 bases at J, with 18 bases in the middle. The CDR3 consists of 15 residues. The germline V gene encodes CDR1 LNHDA and CDR2 SQIVND (reference sequence). The sequenced sample consisted of PBMCs. The clonotype was recovered from a human donor in good health. Some clones in this sample may be carry-over from other donors' samples. The chain recombines TRBV19 with TRBJ1-5; D might be TRBD1 (6 bases). CDR3 sequence reads: CASSPDRYVSQPQHF. The DNA for the CDR3 is TGTGCCAGTAGCCCGGACAGATATGTTTCTCAGCCCCAGCATTTT.